This TCR beta chain derives from a study of blood T cells in healthy people across ages. This clonotype was seen only a few times. The antigen remains undetermined. Per sample, a minimum of 6.5 million PBMCs were isolated. V was cut by 5 bases and J by 4 bases, with 24 bases left in between. Germline-derived CDR1 and CDR2 are DFQATT and SNEGSKA (reference sequence). The CDR3 length is 17 residues. A second PCR of about 7 to 12 cycles used a sample-barcoded 5' primer and a J-beta primer mix. TCRdb re-called the 5' RACE reads with MiXCR, one entry per CDR3 protein. The sample gives approximately 1.5 million distinct CDR3 sequences, about 32% of which show up once; about 11% is in the top ten. The study's findings and limits: Total diversity from one million sequenced T cells was likely underestimated. Age showed a roughly linear inverse relationship with TCR beta diversity per million T cells. Higher diversity, along with more naive CD4+ cells, distinguished long-lived donors from aged donors.

Material for sequencing was blood. V gene TRBV20-1 combines with J gene TRBJ1-5; no clear D. The TCR comes from a woman in her 30s in good health. This CDR3 is CSASLFLDEETNQPQHF. As DNA, the CDR3 is TGCAGTGCTTCACTCTTCTTGGATGAAGAAACGAATCAGCCCCAGCATTTT.